This TCR beta chain was observed in a study of blood T cell repertoires in COVID-19. TCRdb's table, derived via immunoSEQ multiplex PCR, lists solely in-frame clones and lacks some. The sample consists of 250,000 or so clones, 90% of them appearing once. Cohort placement rested on clinical history that participants reported themselves. CDR1 is SGDLS, CDR2 YYNGEE, per germline. CDR3 size: 15 residues. V was pared by 0 bases and J by 0 bases, with 7 bases between. This clonotype was obtained from a woman between 25 and 40 years old with acute COVID-19. The gene calls are TRBV9 and TRBJ1-3; D gene uncertain. Input material: PBMCs or T cells enriched from blood (not recorded which). CDR3 amino acids: CASSVEASSGNTIYF. CDR3 DNA: TGTGCCAGCAGCGTAGAAGCGTCCTCTGGAAACACCATATATTTT.